The present entry profiles one TCR beta chain with its context. Antigen unknown. RNA extraction and reverse transcription yielded cDNA as sequencing template. The method was immunoSEQ multiplex PCR; TCRdb's version includes in-frame clones alone and lacks a portion of them. The table includes approximately 200,000 clones, less than 50% detected once. This specimen comes from a study of CD8+ T cells in alopecia areata. Study in general: Treated patients took oral tofacitinib at 5 to 10 mg twice daily.

General observations from the study: Treatment with tofacitinib significantly lowered scalp clonality and reduced expanded CD8+ clones among the top 100. Especially in alopecia totalis/universalis, lesional scalp showed greater clonality than normal scalp did.

Germline V CDR1 and CDR2: MGHRA, YSYEKL. V dropped 1 base and J dropped 0 bases, with 22 bases sitting between them. There are 20 residues in the CDR3. The treatment denotes: oral pan-JAK inhibitor, 5-10 mg twice daily. The chain links TRBV4-1 to TRBJ2-4; D not certain. The sequenced sample was CD4+ T cells sorted from blood, obtained around week 37, from a patient treated with tofacitinib. This sequence was found in a human donor with alopecia areata. The CDR3 here is CASSQAAPIWGIGAKNIQYF. CDR3 sequence (DNA): TGCGCCAGCAGCCAAGCCGCGCCGATCTGGGGTATAGGAGCCAAAAACATTCAGTACTTC.